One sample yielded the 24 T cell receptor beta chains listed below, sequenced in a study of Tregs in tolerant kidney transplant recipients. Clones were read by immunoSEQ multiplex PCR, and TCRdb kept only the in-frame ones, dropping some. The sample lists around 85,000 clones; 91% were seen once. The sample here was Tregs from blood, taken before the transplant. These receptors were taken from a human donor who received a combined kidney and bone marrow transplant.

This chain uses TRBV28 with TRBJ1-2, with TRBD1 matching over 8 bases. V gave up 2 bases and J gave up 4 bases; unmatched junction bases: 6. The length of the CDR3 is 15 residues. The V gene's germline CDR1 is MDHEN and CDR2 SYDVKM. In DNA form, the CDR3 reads TGTGCCAGCAGTTTAAGGGACAGGAAGGTCTATGGCTACACCTTC. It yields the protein CASSLRDRKVYGYTF.

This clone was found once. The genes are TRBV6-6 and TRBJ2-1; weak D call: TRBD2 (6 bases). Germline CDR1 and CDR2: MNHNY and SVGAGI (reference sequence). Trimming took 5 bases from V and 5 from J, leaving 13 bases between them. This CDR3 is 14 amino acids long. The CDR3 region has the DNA TGTGCCAGCAGTCACCAGACTAGGGACAATGAGCAGTTCTTC. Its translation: CASSHQTRDNEQFF.

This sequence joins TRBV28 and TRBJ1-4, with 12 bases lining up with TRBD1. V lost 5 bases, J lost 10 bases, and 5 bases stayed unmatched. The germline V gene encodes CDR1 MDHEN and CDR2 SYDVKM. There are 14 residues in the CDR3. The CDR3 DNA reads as TGTGCCAGCAGTGGGACAGGGGGCTGGGGAAAACTGTTTTTT. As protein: CASSGTGGWGKLFF. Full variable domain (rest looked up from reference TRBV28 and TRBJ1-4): DVKVTQSSRYLVKRTGEKVFLECVQDMDHENMFWYRQDPGLGLRLIYFSYDVKMKEKGDIPEGYSVSREKKERFSLILESASTNQTSMYLCASSGTGGWGKLFFGSGTQLSVL.

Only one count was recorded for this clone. The DNA for the CDR3 is TGTGCCAGCAGCTTAGGGATGACAGGGACGGATGGCTACACCTTC. Translated: CASSLGMTGTDGYTF. The rearrangement links TRBV7-2 to TRBJ1-2, with TRBD1 matching 7 bases. The CDR3 extends over 15 amino acids. Germline loops: CDR1 SGHTA, CDR2 FQGNSA. V trimming: 1 base; J trimming: 6 bases; junction bases outside the gene matches: 8.

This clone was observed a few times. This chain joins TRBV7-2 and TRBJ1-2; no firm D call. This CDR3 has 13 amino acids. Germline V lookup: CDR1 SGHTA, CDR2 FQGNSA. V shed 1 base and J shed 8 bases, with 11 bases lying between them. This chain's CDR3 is CASSLDGLSGYTF. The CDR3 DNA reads TGTGCCAGCAGCTTAGACGGTCTGAGCGGCTACACCTTC.

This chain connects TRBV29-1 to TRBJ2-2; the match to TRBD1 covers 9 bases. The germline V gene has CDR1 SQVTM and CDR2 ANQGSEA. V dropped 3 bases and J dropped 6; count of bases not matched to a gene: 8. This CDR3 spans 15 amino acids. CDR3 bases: TGCAGCGTTGAGCAGACAGGGGGTATTGCCGGGGAGCTGTTTTTT. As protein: CSVEQTGGIAGELFF.

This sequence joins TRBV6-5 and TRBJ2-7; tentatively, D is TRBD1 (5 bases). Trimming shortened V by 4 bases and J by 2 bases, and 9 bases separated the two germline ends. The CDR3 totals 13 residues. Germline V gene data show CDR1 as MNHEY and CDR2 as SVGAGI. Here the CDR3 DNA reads TGTGCCAGCAGTTCCTCAGGGACCTACGAGCAGTACTTC. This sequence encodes CASSSSGTYEQYF.

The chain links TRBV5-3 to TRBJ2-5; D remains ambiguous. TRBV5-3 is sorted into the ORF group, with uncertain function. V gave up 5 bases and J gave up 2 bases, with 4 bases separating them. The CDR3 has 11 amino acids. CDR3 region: CARRGQETQYF. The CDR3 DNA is TGTGCCAGAAGGGGACAAGAGACCCAGTACTTC.

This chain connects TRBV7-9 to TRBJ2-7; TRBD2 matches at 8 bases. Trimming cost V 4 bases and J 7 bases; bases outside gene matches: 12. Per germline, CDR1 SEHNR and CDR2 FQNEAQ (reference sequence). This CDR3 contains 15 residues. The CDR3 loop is CASSWGGAGVREQYF. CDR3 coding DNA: TGTGCCAGCAGCTGGGGGGGAGCGGGAGTACGGGAGCAGTACTTC.

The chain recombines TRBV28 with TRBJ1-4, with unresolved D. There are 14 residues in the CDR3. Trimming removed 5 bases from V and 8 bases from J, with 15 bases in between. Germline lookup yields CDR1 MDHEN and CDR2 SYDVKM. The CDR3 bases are TGTGCCAGCAGTACAGTCAAGTTGGGGGAAAAACTGTTTTTT. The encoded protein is CASSTVKLGEKLFF.

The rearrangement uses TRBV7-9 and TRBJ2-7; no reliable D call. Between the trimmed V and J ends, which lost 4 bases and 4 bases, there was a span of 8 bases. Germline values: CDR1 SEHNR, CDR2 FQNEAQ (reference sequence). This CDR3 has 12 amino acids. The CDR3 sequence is CASSSQPYEQYF. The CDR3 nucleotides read TGTGCCAGCAGCTCCCAGCCGTACGAGCAGTACTTC.

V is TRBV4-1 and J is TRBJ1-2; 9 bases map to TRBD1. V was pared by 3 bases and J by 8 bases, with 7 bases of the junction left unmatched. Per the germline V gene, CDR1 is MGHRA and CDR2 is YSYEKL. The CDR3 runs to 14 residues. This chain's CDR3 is CASSQSGQGGGYTF. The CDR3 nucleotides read TGCGCCAGCAGCCAGTCGGGACAGGGAGGCGGCTACACCTTC.

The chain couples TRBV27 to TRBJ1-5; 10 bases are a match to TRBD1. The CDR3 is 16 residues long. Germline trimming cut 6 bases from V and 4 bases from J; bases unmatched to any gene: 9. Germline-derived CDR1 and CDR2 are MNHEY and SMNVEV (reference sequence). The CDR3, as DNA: TGTGCCAGCAGCGACCAAGACAGGGGGCAGAATCAGCCCCAGCATTTT. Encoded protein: CASSDQDRGQNQPQHF.

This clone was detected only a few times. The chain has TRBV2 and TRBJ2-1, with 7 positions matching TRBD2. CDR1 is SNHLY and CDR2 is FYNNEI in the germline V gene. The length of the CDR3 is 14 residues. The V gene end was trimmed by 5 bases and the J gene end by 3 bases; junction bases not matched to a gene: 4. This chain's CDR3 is CASSFGGGYNEQFF. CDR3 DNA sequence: TGTGCCAGCAGTTTTGGGGGGGGCTACAATGAGCAGTTCTTC.

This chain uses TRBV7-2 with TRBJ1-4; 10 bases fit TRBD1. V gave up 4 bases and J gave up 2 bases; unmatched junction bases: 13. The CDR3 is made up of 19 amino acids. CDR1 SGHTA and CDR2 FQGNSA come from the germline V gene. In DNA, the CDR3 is TGTGCCAGCAGCTATAAACCGGGACAGGGGTTCTTCACTAATGAAAAACTGTTTTTT. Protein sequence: CASSYKPGQGFFTNEKLFF.

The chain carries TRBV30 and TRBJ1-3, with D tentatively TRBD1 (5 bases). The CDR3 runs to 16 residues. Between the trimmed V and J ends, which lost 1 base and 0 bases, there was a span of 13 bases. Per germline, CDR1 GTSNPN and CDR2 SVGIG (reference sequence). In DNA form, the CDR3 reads TGTGCCTGGAGTGGGGACGGTCCGAGCTCTGGAAACACCATATATTTT. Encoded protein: CAWSGDGPSSGNTIYF.

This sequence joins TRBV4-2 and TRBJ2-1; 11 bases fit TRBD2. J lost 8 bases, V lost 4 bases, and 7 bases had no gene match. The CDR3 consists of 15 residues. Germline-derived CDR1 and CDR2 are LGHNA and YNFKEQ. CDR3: CASSLLAGEGYEQFF. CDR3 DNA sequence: TGTGCCAGCAGCCTACTAGCGGGAGAAGGGTATGAGCAGTTCTTC.

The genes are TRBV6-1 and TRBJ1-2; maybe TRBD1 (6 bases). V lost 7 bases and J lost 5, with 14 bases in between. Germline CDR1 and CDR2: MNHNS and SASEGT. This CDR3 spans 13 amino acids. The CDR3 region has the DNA TGTGCCAGCAAACAGGGTCAGTTATATGGCTACACCTTC. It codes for CASKQGQLYGYTF.

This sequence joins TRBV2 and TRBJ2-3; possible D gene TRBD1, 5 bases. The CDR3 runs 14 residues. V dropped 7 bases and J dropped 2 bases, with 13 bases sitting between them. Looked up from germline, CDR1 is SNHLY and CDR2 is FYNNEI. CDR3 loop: CASTRQGVTDTQYF. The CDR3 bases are TGTGCCAGCACCCGGCAGGGTGTCACAGATACGCAGTATTTT.

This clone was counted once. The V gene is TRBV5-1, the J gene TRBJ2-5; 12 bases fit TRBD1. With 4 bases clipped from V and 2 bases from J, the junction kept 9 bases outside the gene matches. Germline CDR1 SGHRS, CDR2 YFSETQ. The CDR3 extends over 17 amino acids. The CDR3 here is CASSPGQGALAQETQYF. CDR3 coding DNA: TGCGCCAGCAGCCCGGGACAGGGGGCTCTGGCGCAAGAGACCCAGTACTTC.

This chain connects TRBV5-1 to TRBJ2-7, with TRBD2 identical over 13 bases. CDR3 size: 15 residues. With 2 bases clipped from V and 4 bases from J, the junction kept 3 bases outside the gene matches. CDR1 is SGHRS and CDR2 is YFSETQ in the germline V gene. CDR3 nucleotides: TGCGCCAGCAGCTTCGGGACTAGCGGGATGTACGAGCAGTACTTC. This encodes CASSFGTSGMYEQYF.

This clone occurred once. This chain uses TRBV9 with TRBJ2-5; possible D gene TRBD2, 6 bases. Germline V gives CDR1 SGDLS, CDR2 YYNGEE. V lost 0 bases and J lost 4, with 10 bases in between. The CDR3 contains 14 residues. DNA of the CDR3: TGTGCCAGCAGCGTAGTCGGGGGATCAGAGACCCAGTACTTC. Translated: CASSVVGGSETQYF.

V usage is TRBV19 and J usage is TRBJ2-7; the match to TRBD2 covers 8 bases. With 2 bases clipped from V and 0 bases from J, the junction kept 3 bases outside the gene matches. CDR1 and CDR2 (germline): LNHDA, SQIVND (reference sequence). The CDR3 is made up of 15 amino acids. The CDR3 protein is CASSITSGSSYEQYF. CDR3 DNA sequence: TGTGCCAGTAGTATAACAAGCGGGAGCTCCTACGAGCAGTACTTC.

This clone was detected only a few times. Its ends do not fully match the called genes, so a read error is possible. CDR3: CASSFWLAGRRDEQFF. CDR3 coding DNA: TGTGCTAGCAGCTTCTGGCTAGCGGGGAGGCGCGATGAGCAGTTCTTC. V and J are TRBV7-7 and TRBJ2-1, with 9 bases identical to TRBD2. The CDR3 totals 16 residues. Germline CDR1 SSHAT, CDR2 FNYEAQ (reference sequence).